This section outlines one TCR beta chain sequence together with its context. Preparing the TCRbeta library involved the use of unique molecular identifiers. TCRdb used MiXCR to reprocess the PCR reads, holding one entry per CDR3 protein. The sample yields about 980,000 distinct CDR3 sequences, roughly 29% seen once. This specimen belongs to a study of T-cell reconstitution after alpha-beta-depleted transplantation in children. This CDR3 spans 13 amino acids. V dropped 8 bases and J dropped 7 bases, with 18 bases sitting between them. Germline V gives CDR1 DFQATT, CDR2 SNEGSKA (reference sequence). This chain uses TRBV20-1 with TRBJ2-1; D gene ambiguous. The specimen comprised PBMCs, mostly from graft donor cells, sampled 360 days after TCRalphabeta/CD19-depleted stem cell transplant. This sequence originates from a boy less than two years old who had a stem cell transplant for SCID, so the T cells may come from the graft donor. The CDR3 bases are TGCAGTCTCCCCGCGCGGAAAGTAAATGAGCAGTTCTTC. Translating it yields CSLPARKVNEQFF.